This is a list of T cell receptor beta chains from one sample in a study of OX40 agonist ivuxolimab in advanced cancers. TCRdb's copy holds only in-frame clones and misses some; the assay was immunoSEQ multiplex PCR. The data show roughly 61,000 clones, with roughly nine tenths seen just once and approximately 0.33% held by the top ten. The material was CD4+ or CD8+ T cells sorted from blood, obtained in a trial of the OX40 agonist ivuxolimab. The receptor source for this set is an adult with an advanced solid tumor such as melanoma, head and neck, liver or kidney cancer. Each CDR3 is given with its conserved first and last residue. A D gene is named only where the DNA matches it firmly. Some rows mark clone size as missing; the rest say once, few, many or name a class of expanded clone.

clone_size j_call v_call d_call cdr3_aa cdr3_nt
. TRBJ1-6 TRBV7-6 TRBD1 CASSFTGVGSPLHF TGTGCCAGCAGCTTTACAGGGGTCGGCTCACCCCTCCACTTT
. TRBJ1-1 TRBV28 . CASSLWGGNTEAFF TGTGCCAGCAGTTTATGGGGGGGGAACACTGAAGCTTTCTTT
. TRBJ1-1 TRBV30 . CAWSPPSRQGGMNTEAFF TGTGCCTGGAGTCCCCCCTCCCGCCAGGGAGGGATGAACACTGAAGCTTTCTTT
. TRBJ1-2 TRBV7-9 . CASSLARGRDYGYTF TGTGCCAGCAGCTTAGCGCGGGGGCGTGACTATGGCTACACCTTC
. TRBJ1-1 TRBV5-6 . CASSYPKRGVNTEAFF TGTGCCAGCAGCTACCCCAAGAGGGGGGTAAACACTGAAGCTTTCTTT
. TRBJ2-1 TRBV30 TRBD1 CASTPTGTGAYEQFF TGTGCCTCAACTCCTACCGGGACAGGGGCGTACGAGCAGTTCTTC
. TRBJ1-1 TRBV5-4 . CASSLAGTGNTEAFF TGTGCCAGCAGCTTGGCCGGGACTGGGAACACTGAAGCTTTCTTT
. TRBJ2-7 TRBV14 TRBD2 CASRTSGVYEQYF TGTGCCAGCCGGACTAGCGGAGTCTACGAGCAGTACTTC
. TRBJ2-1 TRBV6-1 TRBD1 CASRVRQGANEQFF TGTGCCAGCAGAGTACGGCAGGGGGCGAATGAGCAGTTCTTC
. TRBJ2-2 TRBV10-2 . CASRGSNTGELFF TGCGCCAGCCGGGGCTCGAACACCGGGGAGCTGTTTTTT
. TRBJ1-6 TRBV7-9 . CASSSEGSSPLHF TGTGCCAGCAGCTCGGAGGGGAGTTCACCCCTCCACTTT
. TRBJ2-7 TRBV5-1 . CASSLGDGTYEQYF TGCGCCAGCAGCTTGGGGGACGGGACCTACGAGCAGTACTTC
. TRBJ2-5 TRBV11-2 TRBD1 CASSLSGQGSQETQYF TGTGCCAGCAGCCTGTCGGGACAGGGGTCCCAAGAGACCCAGTACTTC
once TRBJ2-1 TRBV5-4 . CASRDPAGSSYNEQFF TGTGCCAGCAGAGATCCCGCGGGCAGCTCCTACAATGAGCAGTTCTTC
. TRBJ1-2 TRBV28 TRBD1 CASSLGDSARGYTF TGTGCCAGCAGTTTAGGGGACAGTGCCCGTGGCTACACCTTC
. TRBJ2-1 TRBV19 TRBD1 CASSIGDRSVGEQFF TGTGCCAGTAGTATAGGGGACAGGTCAGTTGGTGAGCAGTTCTTC
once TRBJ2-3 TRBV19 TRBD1 CASSSRQGGTDTQYF TGTGCCAGTAGTTCAAGACAGGGGGGCACAGATACGCAGTATTTT
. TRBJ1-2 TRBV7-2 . CASTSGAHGYTF TGTGCCAGCACCTCAGGGGCCCATGGCTACACCTTC
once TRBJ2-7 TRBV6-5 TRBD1 CASSYSGQPPGEQYF TGTGCCAGCAGTTACTCGGGACAGCCTCCTGGCGAGCAGTACTTC
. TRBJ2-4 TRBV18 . CASSPSLQAPLAKNIQYF TGTGCCAGCTCACCATCACTACAGGCCCCTCTAGCCAAAAACATTCAGTACTTC
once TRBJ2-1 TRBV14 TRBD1 CASSARDRPFSNEQFF TGTGCCAGCAGCGCCCGGGACAGGCCCTTTAGCAATGAGCAGTTCTTC
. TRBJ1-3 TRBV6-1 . CASSTSFTTIYF TGTGCCAGCAGTACCTCCTTTACGACCATATATTTT
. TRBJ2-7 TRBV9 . CASSVEPTGYEQYF TGTGCCAGCAGCGTAGAACCGACGGGCTACGAGCAGTACTTC
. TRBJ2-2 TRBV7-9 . CASSLPDFWGPGELFF TGTGCCAGCAGCTTACCCGACTTTTGGGGTCCCGGGGAGCTGTTTTTT
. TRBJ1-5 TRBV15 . CATSRAAVGNQPQHF TGTGCCACCAGCAGAGCCGCGGTCGGCAATCAGCCCCAGCATTTT
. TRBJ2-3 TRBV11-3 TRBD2 CASSLGEWRGDDTDTQYF TGTGCCAGCAGCTTAGGAGAGTGGCGGGGGGACGACACAGATACGCAGTATTTT
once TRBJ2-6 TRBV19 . CASSATGTGANVLTF TGTGCCAGTAGTGCAACAGGGACTGGGGCCAACGTCCTGACTTTC
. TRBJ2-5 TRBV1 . CTSSQGLAGPTETQYF TGCACCAGCAGCCAAGGGCTAGCGGGGCCCACGGAGACCCAGTACTTC
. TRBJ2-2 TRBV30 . CAWSRDGANTGELFF TGTGCCTGGAGCCGGGACGGCGCGAACACCGGGGAGCTGTTTTTT
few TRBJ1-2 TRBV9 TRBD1 CASSSRSGGRTNYGYTF TGTGCCAGCAGCTCCCGATCAGGGGGCAGGACCAACTATGGCTACACCTTC
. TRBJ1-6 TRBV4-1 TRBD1 CASSLGTGTGGRSYNSPLHF TGCGCCAGCAGCCTTGGGACCGGGACAGGGGGCAGATCCTATAATTCACCCCTCCACTTT
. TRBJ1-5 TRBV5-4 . CASSTDRIGNQPQHF TGTGCCAGCAGCACCGACAGGATCGGAAATCAGCCCCAGCATTTT
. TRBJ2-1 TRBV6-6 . CASSPLDEQFF TGTGCCAGCAGCCCCCTCGATGAGCAGTTCTTC
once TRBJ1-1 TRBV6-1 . CASRFPGNTEAFF TGTGCCAGCAGGTTTCCAGGAAACACTGAAGCTTTCTTT
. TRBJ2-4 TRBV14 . CASSPSAHIQYF TGTGCCAGCAGCCCCTCCGCTCACATTCAGTACTTC
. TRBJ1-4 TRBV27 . CASSVQSDNEKLFF TGTGCCAGCAGTGTACAGAGTGATAATGAAAAACTGTTTTTT
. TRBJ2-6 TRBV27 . CASSLQPPSNSGANVLTF TGTGCCAGCAGTTTACAGCCCCCCTCGAACTCTGGGGCCAACGTCCTGACTTTC
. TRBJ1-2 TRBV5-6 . CASSPTPGTGASYTF TGTGCCAGCAGCCCCACCCCGGGGACGGGGGCGAGCTACACCTTC
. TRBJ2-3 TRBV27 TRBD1 CASSRGLSDTQYF TGTGCCAGCAGCAGGGGGCTGTCAGATACGCAGTATTTT
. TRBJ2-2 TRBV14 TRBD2 CASSPRIGLAGELFF TGTGCCAGCAGCCCGCGCATCGGACTAGCGGGGGAGCTGTTTTTT
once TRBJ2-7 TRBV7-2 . CASSLNVYEQYF TGTGCCAGCAGCCTAAACGTCTACGAGCAGTACTTC
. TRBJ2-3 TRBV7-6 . CASGGIEGSTDTQYF TGTGCCAGCGGGGGGATCGAGGGTAGCACAGATACGCAGTATTTT
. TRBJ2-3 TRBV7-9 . CASSLALATGADTQYF TGTGCCAGCAGCTTAGCGCTAGCGACTGGGGCAGATACGCAGTATTTT
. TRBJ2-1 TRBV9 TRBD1 CASSPRWGQGDYNEQFF TGTGCCAGCAGCCCGCGTTGGGGACAGGGGGATTACAATGAGCAGTTCTTC
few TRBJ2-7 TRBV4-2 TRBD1 CASSQDLGQGNYEQYF TGTGCCAGCAGCCAAGATCTGGGACAGGGAAACTACGAGCAGTACTTC
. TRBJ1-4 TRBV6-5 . CASSYLGQGLFF TGTGCCAGCAGTTATCTTGGACAAGGCCTGTTTTTT
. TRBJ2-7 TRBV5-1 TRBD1 CASMGQVYEQYF TGCGCCAGCATGGGACAGGTCTACGAGCAGTACTTC
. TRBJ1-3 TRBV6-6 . CASSYDGPSGNTIYF TGTGCCAGCAGTTACGACGGTCCTTCTGGAAACACCATATATTTT
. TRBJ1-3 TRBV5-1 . CASSLALSGEGNTIYF TGCGCCAGCAGCTTGGCCCTGTCAGGGGAAGGAAACACCATATATTTT
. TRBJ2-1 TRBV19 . CASSIGLTQYNEQFF TGTGCCAGTAGTATAGGGCTAACCCAGTACAATGAGCAGTTCTTC
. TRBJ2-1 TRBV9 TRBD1 CASSVSLQGYNEQFF TGTGCCAGCAGCGTATCTCTACAGGGGTACAATGAGCAGTTCTTC